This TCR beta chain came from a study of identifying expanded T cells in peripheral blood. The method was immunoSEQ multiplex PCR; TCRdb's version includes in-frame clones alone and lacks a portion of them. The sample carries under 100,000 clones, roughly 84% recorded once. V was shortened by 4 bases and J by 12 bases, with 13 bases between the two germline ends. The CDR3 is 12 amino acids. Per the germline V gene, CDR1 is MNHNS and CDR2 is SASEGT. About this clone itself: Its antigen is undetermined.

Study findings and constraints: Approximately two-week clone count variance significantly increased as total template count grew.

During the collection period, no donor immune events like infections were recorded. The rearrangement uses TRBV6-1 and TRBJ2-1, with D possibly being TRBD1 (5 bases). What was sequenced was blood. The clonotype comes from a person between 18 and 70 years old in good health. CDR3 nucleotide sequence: TGTGCCAGCAGTGCCACAGGAATTGTGCAGTTCTTC. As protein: CASSATGIVQFF.